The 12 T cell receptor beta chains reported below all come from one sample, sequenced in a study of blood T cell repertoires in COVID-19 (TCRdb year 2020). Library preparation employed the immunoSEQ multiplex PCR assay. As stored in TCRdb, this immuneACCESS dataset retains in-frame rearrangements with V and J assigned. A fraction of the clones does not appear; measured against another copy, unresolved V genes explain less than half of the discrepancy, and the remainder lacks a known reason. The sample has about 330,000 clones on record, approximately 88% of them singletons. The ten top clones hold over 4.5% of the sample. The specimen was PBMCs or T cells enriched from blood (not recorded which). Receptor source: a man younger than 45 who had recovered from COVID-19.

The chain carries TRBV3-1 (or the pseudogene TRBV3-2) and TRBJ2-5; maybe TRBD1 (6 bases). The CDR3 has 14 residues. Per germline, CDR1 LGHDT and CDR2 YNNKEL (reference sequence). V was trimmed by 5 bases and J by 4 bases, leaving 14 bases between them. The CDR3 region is CASSSTGRRETQYF. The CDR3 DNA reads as TGTGCCAGCAGCTCTACAGGGCGGCGAGAGACCCAGTACTTC.

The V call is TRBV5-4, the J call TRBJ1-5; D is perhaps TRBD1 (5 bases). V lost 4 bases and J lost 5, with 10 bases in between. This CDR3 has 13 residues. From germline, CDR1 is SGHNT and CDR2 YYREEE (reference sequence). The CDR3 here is CASSQGRDQPQHF. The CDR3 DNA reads TGTGCCAGCAGCCAGGGTCGAGATCAGCCCCAGCATTTT.

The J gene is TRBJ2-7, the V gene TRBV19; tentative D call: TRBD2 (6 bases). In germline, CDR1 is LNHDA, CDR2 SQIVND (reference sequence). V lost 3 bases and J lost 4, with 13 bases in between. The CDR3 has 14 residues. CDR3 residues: CASSMGGALYEQYF. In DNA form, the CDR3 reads TGTGCCAGTAGTATGGGCGGGGCCCTTTACGAGCAGTACTTC.

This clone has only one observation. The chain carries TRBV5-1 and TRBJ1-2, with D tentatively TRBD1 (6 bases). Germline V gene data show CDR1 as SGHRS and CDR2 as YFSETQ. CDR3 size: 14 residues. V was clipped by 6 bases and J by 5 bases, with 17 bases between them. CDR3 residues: CASNEGDPGYGYTF. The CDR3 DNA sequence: TGCGCCAGCAATGAGGGGGACCCGGGGTATGGCTACACCTTC.

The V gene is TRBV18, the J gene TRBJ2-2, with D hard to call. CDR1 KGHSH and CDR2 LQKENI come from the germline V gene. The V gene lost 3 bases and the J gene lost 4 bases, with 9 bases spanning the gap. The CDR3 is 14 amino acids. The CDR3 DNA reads TGTGCCAGCTCACCCGGGTCTGTCACCGGGGAGCTGTTTTTT. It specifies CASSPGSVTGELFF.

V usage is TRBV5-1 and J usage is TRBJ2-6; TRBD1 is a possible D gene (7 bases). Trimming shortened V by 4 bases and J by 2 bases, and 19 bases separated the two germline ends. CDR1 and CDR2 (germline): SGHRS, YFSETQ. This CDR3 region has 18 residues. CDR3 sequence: CASSARQGGSAGANVLTF. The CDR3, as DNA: TGCGCCAGCAGCGCAAGACAGGGAGGCAGCGCTGGGGCCAACGTCCTGACTTTC.

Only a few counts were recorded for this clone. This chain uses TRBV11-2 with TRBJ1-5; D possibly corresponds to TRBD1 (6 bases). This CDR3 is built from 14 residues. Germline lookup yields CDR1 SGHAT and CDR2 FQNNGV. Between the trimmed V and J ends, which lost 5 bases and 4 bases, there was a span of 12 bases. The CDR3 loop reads CASSADRTNQPQHF. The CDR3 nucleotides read TGTGCCAGCAGCGCCGACAGGACTAATCAGCCCCAGCATTTT. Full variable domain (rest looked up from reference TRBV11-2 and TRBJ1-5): EAGVAQSPRYKIIEKRQSVAFWCNPISGHATLYWYQQILGQGPKLLIQFQNNGVVDDSQLPKDRFSAERLKGVDSTLKIQPAKLEDSAVYLCASSADRTNQPQHFGDGTRLSIL.

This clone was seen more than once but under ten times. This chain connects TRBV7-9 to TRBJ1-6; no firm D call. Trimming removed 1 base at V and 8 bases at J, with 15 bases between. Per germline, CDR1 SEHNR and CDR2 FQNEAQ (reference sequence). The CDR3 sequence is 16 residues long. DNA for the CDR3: TGTGCCAGCAGCTTAGTCGGGGTGGCTATTGATTCACCCCTCCACTTT. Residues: CASSLVGVAIDSPLHF.

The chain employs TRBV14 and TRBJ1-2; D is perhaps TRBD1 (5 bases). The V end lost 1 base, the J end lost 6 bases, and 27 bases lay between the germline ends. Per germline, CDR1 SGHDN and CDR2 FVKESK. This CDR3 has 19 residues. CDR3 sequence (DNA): TGTGCCAGCAGCCAAGCGAGCGGGGCAGGGTCCCTCTCTGCGCATGGCTACACCTTC. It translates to CASSQASGAGSLSAHGYTF.

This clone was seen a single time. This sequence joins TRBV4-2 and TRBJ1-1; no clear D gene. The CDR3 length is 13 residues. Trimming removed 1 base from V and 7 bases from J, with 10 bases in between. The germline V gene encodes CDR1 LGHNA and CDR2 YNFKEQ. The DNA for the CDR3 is TGTGCCAGCAGCCAAGGGAGTTTTGATGAAGCTTTCTTT. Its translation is CASSQGSFDEAFF.

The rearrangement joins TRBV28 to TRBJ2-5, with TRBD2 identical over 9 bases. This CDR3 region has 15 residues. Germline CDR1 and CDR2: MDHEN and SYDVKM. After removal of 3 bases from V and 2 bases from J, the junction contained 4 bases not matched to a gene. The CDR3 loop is CASSFTTSGQETQYF. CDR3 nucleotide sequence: TGTGCCAGCAGTTTTACGACTAGCGGTCAAGAGACCCAGTACTTC.

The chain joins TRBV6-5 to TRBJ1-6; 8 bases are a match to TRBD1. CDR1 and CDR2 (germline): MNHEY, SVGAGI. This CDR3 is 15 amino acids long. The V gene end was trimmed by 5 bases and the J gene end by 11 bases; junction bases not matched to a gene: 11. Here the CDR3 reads CASSKETGEIPPLHF. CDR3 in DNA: TGTGCCAGCAGTAAGGAGACAGGGGAAATTCCACCCCTCCACTTT.